These 14 T cell receptor beta chains share one sample of origin, sequenced in a study of identifying expanded T cells in peripheral blood. Sequencing was performed with immunoSEQ multiplex PCR; in TCRdb, only in-frame clones are kept and a portion is missing. Of about 82,000 clones in the sample, 80% to 90% were seen once. The sequenced material came from blood. The receptors here all came from a person aged 18 to 70 in good health.

V usage is TRBV4-3 and J usage is TRBJ2-2; D is unresolved. The ends were cut back, 3 bases at V and 1 base at J, with 6 bases in the middle. CDR1 is LGHNA and CDR2 is YSLEER in the germline V gene. This CDR3 has 14 amino acids. The CDR3 sequence: CASSQSGNTGELFF. In DNA, the CDR3 is TGCGCCAGCAGCCAGAGTGGGAACACCGGGGAGCTGTTTTTT.

The rearrangement links TRBV7-9 to TRBJ1-2; perhaps TRBD1 as D (5 bases). CDR3 length equals 16 residues. Trimming pared 2 bases from V and 7 bases from J, leaving 20 bases between. CDR1 is SEHNR and CDR2 is FQNEAQ in the germline V gene (reference sequence). The CDR3: CASSLRDSGRSSGYTF. CDR3 nucleotides: TGTGCCAGCAGCTTACGAGACAGCGGAAGATCTAGTGGCTACACCTTC.

J is TRBJ2-2 and V is TRBV21-1; whether TRBD2, the table's D call, matches the DNA was not checked. TRBV21-1 is shown as a pseudogene. CDR3 length: 18 amino acids. The CDR3 protein is CASSKAPSGIANTGELFF. In DNA, the CDR3 is TGTGCCAGCAGCAAAGCTCCTAGCGGGATAGCGAACACCGGGGAGCTGTTTTTT.

The chain employs TRBV2 and TRBJ2-7; D remains unclear. CDR1 and CDR2 from the germline V gene are SNHLY and FYNNEI. The V end was cut by 6 bases, the J end by 0 bases, with 18 bases between. The CDR3 is made up of 16 amino acids. CDR3: CASSASTSGDSYEQYF. The CDR3 nucleotides read TGTGCCAGCAGCGCGTCGACATCAGGAGACTCCTACGAGCAGTACTTC.

V gene TRBV9 combines with J gene TRBJ1-1; the D gene is possibly TRBD1 (6 bases). The V and J ends lost 0 bases and 4 bases respectively, with 13 bases between them. The CDR3 length is 15 residues. Germline V gene lookup returns CDR1 SGDLS and CDR2 YYNGEE. The CDR3 loop reads CASSVGWGAGTEAFF. CDR3 in DNA: TGTGCCAGCAGCGTAGGTTGGGGGGCAGGCACTGAAGCTTTCTTT.

This chain joins TRBV7-9 and TRBJ2-5, with 9 bases lining up with TRBD1. V was clipped by 7 bases and J by 4 bases; unmatched bases: 10. The CDR3 has 15 residues. Per germline, CDR1 SEHNR and CDR2 FQNEAQ (reference sequence). CDR3 region: CASTIKQGAGETQYF. In DNA, the CDR3 is TGTGCCAGCACCATAAAACAGGGGGCTGGAGAGACCCAGTACTTC. Looking up the rest from reference TRBV7-9 and TRBJ2-5 gives the full variable domain: DTGVSQNPRHKITKRGQNVTFRCDPISEHNRLYWYRQTLGQGPEFLTYFQNEAQLEKSRLLSDRFSAERPKGSFSTLEIQRTEQGDSAMYLCASTIKQGAGETQYFGPGTRLLVL.

The chain couples TRBV18 to TRBJ1-4; 8 bases map to TRBD1. The CDR3 sequence is 16 residues long. CDR1 is KGHSH, CDR2 LQKENI, per germline. V shed 1 base and J 8 bases; nucleotides not matched to a gene: 9. In DNA form, the CDR3 reads TGTGCCAGCTCACCACGGTTCCGGACAGGGAGCGAAAAACTGTTTTTT. Protein: CASSPRFRTGSEKLFF.

This chain connects TRBV7-8 to TRBJ1-5, with D hard to call. Germline loops: CDR1 SGHVS, CDR2 FQNEAQ. V shed 3 bases and J shed 7 bases, with 16 bases lying between them. CDR3 size: 15 residues. In DNA, the CDR3 is TGTGCCAGCAGCTTCGGGAGAACTTCCGGCCAGCCCCAGCATTTT. Encoded protein: CASSFGRTSGQPQHF.

The CDR3 loop is CASSPRSLLHF. The DNA of the CDR3 is TGTGCCAGCAGTCCTAGAAGCCTCCTCCACTTT. The chain recombines TRBV2 with TRBJ1-6; D not certain. Trimming shortened V by 5 bases and J by 15 bases, and 11 bases separated the two germline ends. Germline loops: CDR1 SNHLY, CDR2 FYNNEI. The CDR3 loop spans 11 amino acids.

V gene TRBV7-7 combines with J gene TRBJ2-1; 9 bases agree with TRBD1. The germline V gene encodes CDR1 SSHAT and CDR2 FNYEAQ (reference sequence). The CDR3 sequence is 14 residues long. The junction had 7 bases not matched to a gene; V was cut back by 5 bases and J by 8 bases. The CDR3, as DNA: TGTGCCAGCAGCCTTGGGACAGGGCTCGATGAGCAGTTCTTC. Protein sequence: CASSLGTGLDEQFF.

The chain recombines TRBV9 with TRBJ2-1; D uncertain. V shed 0 bases and J shed 3 bases, with 10 bases lying between them. Germline V gene data show CDR1 as SGDLS and CDR2 as YYNGEE. This CDR3 has 15 amino acids. For the CDR3, the DNA is TGTGCCAGCAGCGTAGTGGCCTCAGTCTACAATGAGCAGTTCTTC. It is translated as CASSVVASVYNEQFF.

The rearrangement links TRBV27 to TRBJ1-1; the D gene is possibly TRBD1 (5 bases). Germline CDR1 MNHEY, CDR2 SMNVEV (reference sequence). Trimming pared 0 bases from V and 0 bases from J, leaving 14 bases between. The CDR3 is made up of 17 amino acids. CDR3 amino acids: CASSLSFVTVLNTEAFF. CDR3 coding DNA: TGTGCCAGCAGTTTATCCTTTGTGACAGTGCTGAACACTGAAGCTTTCTTT.

The chain joins TRBV27 to TRBJ2-2; D tentatively fits TRBD1 or TRBD2 (5 bases each). The ends were cut back, 2 bases at V and 7 bases at J, with 14 bases in the middle. CDR1 MNHEY and CDR2 SMNVEV come from the germline V gene (reference sequence). The CDR3 extends over 15 amino acids. CDR3 coding DNA: TGTGCCAGCAGTTTAGGGGGTCACTGGCGCGGGGAGCTGTTTTTT. Its translation is CASSLGGHWRGELFF.

The genes are TRBV30 and TRBJ1-1; D is possibly TRBD1 (5 bases). From germline, CDR1 is GTSNPN and CDR2 SVGIG (reference sequence). With 2 bases removed from V and 3 bases from J, the gap between germline ends came to 13 bases. The CDR3 totals 14 residues. The CDR3 DNA reads TGTGCCTGGAGTTTAGGACGGGGGTACACTGAAGCTTTCTTT. Translated: CAWSLGRGYTEAFF. Full variable domain (rest looked up from reference TRBV30 and TRBJ1-1): SQTIHQWPATLVQPVGSPLSLECTVEGTSNPNLYWYRQAAGRGLQLLFYSVGIGQISSEVPQNLSASRPQDRQFILSSKKLLLSDSGFYLCAWSLGRGYTEAFFGQGTRLTVV.